This TCR beta chain was retrieved from a study of human T cells and chemical hapten exposure. Whole-study context: Alopecia universalis, totalis or areata was present in patients who were mostly female.

Time point defined: patch test 3, about 24 weeks after DPC sensitization. Documented treatment: therapeutic diphenylcyclopropenone sensitization with weekly scalp DPC. Total RNA came from unfractionated whole blood. People who gave samples had alopecia, were 18 to 70 years old, and were suitable for DPC. V was clipped by 5 bases and J by 4 bases, with 14 bases between them. Germline V lookup: CDR1 SGHAT, CDR2 FQNNGV. This CDR3 spans 15 amino acids. Original analysis: Per-sample TCR counts ranged from roughly 20,000 to 700,000, median around 100,000. TCRdb used MiXCR to reprocess the RACE reads, holding one entry per CDR3 protein. The V and J calls come from TCRdb's annotation, not from the publication. This sample has around 40,000 distinct CDR3 sequences, with about 13% found just once. This clonotype was recorded many times.

J is TRBJ2-2 and V is TRBV11-2, with D possibly being TRBD2 (6 bases). The specimen comprised whole blood, sampled in connection with sensitization to the hapten diphenylcyclopropenone (DPC). This receptor was identified in a middle-aged woman with alopecia areata. Some clones in this sample may be carry-over from other donors' samples. CDR3 bases: TGTGCCAGCAGCGTATTTAGCGGCAGCACCGGGGAGCTGTTTTTT. This codes for CASSVFSGSTGELFF.